These 6 T cell receptor beta chains share one sample of origin, sequenced in a study of siplizumab effects on memory and regulatory T cells. Here immunoSEQ multiplex PCR was the method, and the copy in TCRdb shows in-frame clones only, minus some. The sample has 100,000 or so clones, around 95% seen once. The sample consisted of non-Treg CD4+ T cells sorted from blood. The receptor set was obtained from a human donor in good health.

The V and J genes are TRBV29-1 and TRBJ1-1; no reliable D call. CDR1 is SQVTM and CDR2 is ANQGSEA in the germline V gene. The CDR3 spans 13 residues. The V and J ends lost 5 bases and 0 bases respectively, with 10 bases between them. The CDR3 protein is CSVLLDMNTEAFF. The DNA for the CDR3 is TGCAGCGTTCTGTTGGATATGAACACTGAAGCTTTCTTT. Looking up the rest from reference TRBV29-1 and TRBJ1-1 gives the full variable domain: SAVISQKPSRDICQRGTSLTIQCQVDSQVTMMFWYRQQPGQSLTLIATANQGSEATYESGFVIDKFPISRPNLTFSTLTVSNMSPEDSSIYLCSVLLDMNTEAFFGQGTRLTVV.

The chain links TRBV7-9 to TRBJ2-2, with 8 bases that match TRBD1. J lost 4 bases, V lost 5 bases, and 6 bases had no gene match. CDR3 length: 15 residues. The germline CDR1 and CDR2 sequences are SEHNR and FQNEAQ (reference sequence). The CDR3 here is CASSPDRGFTGELFF. CDR3 nucleotide sequence: TGTGCCAGCAGCCCCGACAGGGGATTCACCGGGGAGCTGTTTTTT. The variable domain in full, with the rest retrieved from reference TRBV7-9 and TRBJ2-2, is DTGVSQNPRHKITKRGQNVTFRCDPISEHNRLYWYRQTLGQGPEFLTYFQNEAQLEKSRLLSDRFSAERPKGSFSTLEIQRTEQGDSAMYLCASSPDRGFTGELFFGEGSRLTVL.

This clone showed up just once. The rearrangement joins TRBV14 to TRBJ2-1; 9 nucleotides line up with TRBD1. With V trimmed by 4 bases and J by 5 bases, 6 bases remained unmatched. In germline, CDR1 is SGHDN, CDR2 FVKESK. The CDR3 is 15 residues long. CDR3 in DNA: TGTGCCAGCAGCCTTTGGACAGGGGTTGACAATGAGCAGTTCTTC. Its protein product is CASSLWTGVDNEQFF.

V is TRBV7-3 and J is TRBJ2-3, with 10 bases fitting TRBD2. This CDR3 has 15 amino acids. Germline V gene data show CDR1 as SGHTA and CDR2 as FQGTGA. V gave up 5 bases and J gave up 2 bases; unmatched junction bases: 4. The CDR3 DNA follows: TGTGCCAGCAGCATTAGCGGGGGGTACACAGATACGCAGTATTTT. It specifies CASSISGGYTDTQYF.

The CDR3: CASSLVYSGGANRNEQFF. The DNA for the CDR3 is TGCGCCAGCAGCTTGGTATATAGCGGGGGGGCCAATAGGAATGAGCAGTTCTTC. The chain links TRBV5-1 to TRBJ2-1; 11 nucleotides align to TRBD2. The CDR3 has 18 amino acids. Germline loops: CDR1 SGHRS, CDR2 YFSETQ. Losses at the gene ends were 0 bases for V and 7 bases for J; bases not matched to a gene: 12.

V is TRBV11-2 and J is TRBJ1-4; D is uncertain. CDR1 SGHAT and CDR2 FQNNGV come from the germline V gene. CDR3 size: 16 residues. V lost 6 bases and J lost 8, with 22 bases in between. The CDR3 bases are TGTGCCAGCAGAATTGCCCTGCGGGGAGAAGAAGAAAAACTGTTTTTT. Its translation is CASRIALRGEEEKLFF.